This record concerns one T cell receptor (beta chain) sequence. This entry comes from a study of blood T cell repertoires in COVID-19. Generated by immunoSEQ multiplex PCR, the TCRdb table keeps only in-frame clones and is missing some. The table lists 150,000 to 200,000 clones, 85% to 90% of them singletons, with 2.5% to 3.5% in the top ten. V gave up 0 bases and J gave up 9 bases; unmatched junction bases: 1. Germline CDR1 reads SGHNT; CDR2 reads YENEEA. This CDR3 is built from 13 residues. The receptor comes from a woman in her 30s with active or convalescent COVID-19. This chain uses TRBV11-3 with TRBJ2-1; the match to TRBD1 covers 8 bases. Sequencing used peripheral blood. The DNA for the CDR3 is TGTGCCAGCAGCTTAGACAGGGGGCCTGAGCAGTTCTTC. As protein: CASSLDRGPEQFF.